The T cell receptor (beta chain) under discussion was sequenced for a study of control samples from healthy donors and cancer patients (TCRdb year 2020). The library was produced with the immunoSEQ multiplex PCR assay. This is the immuneACCESS table as TCRdb keeps it, with only in-frame sequences that have V and J called. A part of the clones is gone; compared with another copy, unresolved V genes explain less than half, and the rest is unexplained. Here the sample has about 92,000 clones; approximately 78% occur a single time. The leading ten clones occupy around a tenth of the sample. Its CDR3 holds 14 amino acids, cysteine through phenylalanine. CDR3 DNA is the only sequence kept; it has 42 bases, read in frame from the first base. The germline V gene gives CDR1 as SGHRS and CDR2 as YFSETQ. V sheds 2 bases and J sheds 1 base, leaving 9 bases between their ends. Details on this clone: The antigen it binds to is not known. No much larger clone exists at a distance of one base, and base qualities are not known.

The sequence links TRBV5-1 to TRBJ1-1, with no confidently assigned D gene. The source material was blood. This receptor was identified in an older woman in good health. The encoded CDR3 is CASSLSNPNTEAFF. The DNA reads TGCGCCAGCAGCTTATCCAACCCGAACACTGAAGCTTTCTTT.